The source of this TCR beta chain is a study of technical replicates of blood from a handful of donors. Profiling relied on immunoSEQ multiplex PCR, and the TCRdb table lists in-frame clones only, not all of them. The table records 65,000 to 85,000 clones, around nine tenths of them present only once. This CDR3 has 12 amino acids. V shed 7 bases, J shed 3 bases, and the junction held 1 base outside the gene matches. Looked up from germline, CDR1 is LNHDA and CDR2 is SQIVND (reference sequence). Material for sequencing was T cells isolated from PBMCs. The V gene is TRBV19, the J gene TRBJ2-7; 9 nucleotides agree with TRBD1. The source is a human donor in good health. CDR3 protein: CASMGQGYEQYF. DNA for the CDR3: TGTGCCAGTATGGGACAGGGCTACGAGCAGTACTTC.